One sample yielded the 10 T cell receptor beta chains listed below, sequenced in a study of CD8 T cells in ankylosing spondylitis. Study-level points and caveats: Blood of patients with ankylosing spondylitis appeared to be characterized by a TCR beta motif of several highly homologous variants.

Their antigen targets remain unknown. One entry per CDR3 protein, called by TCRdb with MiXCR from the 5' RACE reads. The sample includes 750,000 to 850,000 distinct CDR3 sequences, about an eighth of them seen just once. Specimen: blood, either unsorted or a sorted T cell fraction (not recorded which). Source of these receptors: a male donor with ankylosing spondylitis.

This clonotype was seen repeatedly, ten times or more. The chain combines TRBV4-3 with TRBJ1-4; no reliable D call. The germline V gene has CDR1 LGHNA and CDR2 YSLEER. There are 14 residues in the CDR3. Trimming cost V 0 bases and J 11 bases, with 13 bases left between them. CDR3 DNA sequence: TGCGCCAGCAGCCAAGATCTCCTTTCCCGTAAACTGTTTTTT. Translated: CASSQDLLSRKLFF.

This clonotype was observed many times. V is TRBV5-1 and J is TRBJ2-1, with TRBD1 matching 9 bases. The CDR3 sequence is 15 residues long. J gave up 7 bases and V 5 bases, and 10 bases lay outside the gene matches. CDR1 and CDR2 (germline): SGHRS, YFSETQ. CDR3 region: CASSTGTGIRNEQFF. As DNA, the CDR3 is TGCGCCAGCAGTACCGGGACAGGGATCAGGAATGAGCAGTTCTTC. Variable domain in full (rest from reference TRBV5-1 and TRBJ2-1): KAGVTQTPRYLIKTRGQQVTLSCSPISGHRSVSWYQQTPGQGLQFLFEYFSETQRNKGNFPGRFSGRQFSNSRSEMNVSTLELGDSALYLCASSTGTGIRNEQFFGPGTRLTVL.

The chain combines TRBV6-5 with TRBJ2-2; D not certain. V was trimmed by 2 bases and J by 2 bases, leaving 9 bases between them. The CDR3 is 15 amino acids. From germline, CDR1 is MNHEY and CDR2 SVGAGI. CDR3 protein: CASSYRVSNTGELFF. CDR3 DNA: TGTGCCAGCAGTTACCGGGTCAGCAACACCGGGGAGCTGTTTTTT.

This clonotype was observed many times. The chain is built from TRBV29-1 and TRBJ1-2, with D possibly being TRBD1 (5 bases). Per the germline V gene, CDR1 is SQVTM and CDR2 is ANQGSEA. The ends were cut back, 4 bases at V and 4 bases at J, with 10 bases in the middle. This CDR3 comprises 12 residues. The CDR3 nucleotides read TGCAGCGTTGGGATCCAGGGCTATGGCTACACCTTC. Residues: CSVGIQGYGYTF.

This clonotype was seen only a few times. The chain links TRBV29-1 to TRBJ1-4; D unresolved. This CDR3 region has 13 residues. Trimming pared 7 bases from V and 6 bases from J, leaving 15 bases between. Germline V gives CDR1 SQVTM, CDR2 ANQGSEA. The chain's CDR3 is CSATSSGDEKLFF. For the CDR3, the DNA is TGCAGCGCTACTTCTAGCGGGGATGAAAAACTGTTTTTT.

This clonotype was detected ten times or more. The genes are TRBV5-1 and TRBJ2-1; D remains unclear. CDR1 is SGHRS and CDR2 is YFSETQ in the germline V gene. The V and J ends lost 0 bases and 4 bases respectively, with 11 bases between them. The CDR3 sequence is 15 residues long. The CDR3 region has the DNA TGCGCCAGCAGCTTGGATGGACCAACTTACAATGAGCAGTTCTTC. Amino acid sequence: CASSLDGPTYNEQFF.

This clonotype appeared many times. The V call is TRBV29-1, the J call TRBJ2-1; either TRBD1 or TRBD2 may fit D (6 bases each). V dropped 4 bases and J dropped 10 bases, with 17 bases sitting between them. The CDR3 has 13 residues. Germline CDR1 reads SQVTM; CDR2 reads ANQGSEA. CDR3 sequence: CSVGEGGWSEQFF. CDR3 coding DNA: TGCAGCGTTGGAGAGGGGGGATGGAGCGAGCAGTTCTTC.

The V and J genes are TRBV20-1 and TRBJ1-2, with D maybe TRBD1 (5 bases). The CDR3 has 13 residues. V was cut by 6 bases and J by 5 bases, with 16 bases left in between. CDR1 is DFQATT and CDR2 is SNEGSKA in the germline V gene (reference sequence). This chain's CDR3 is CSARAQGAYGYTF. CDR3 sequence (DNA): TGCAGTGCCCGAGCGCAGGGAGCGTATGGCTACACCTTC.

The V gene is TRBV7-2, the J gene TRBJ2-7; tentative D call: TRBD1 (6 bases). This CDR3 comprises 15 residues. Germline lookup yields CDR1 SGHTA and CDR2 FQGNSA. Trimming took 1 base from V and 2 from J, leaving 12 bases between them. The CDR3 loop reads CASSLGQEVAYEQYF. In DNA form, the CDR3 reads TGTGCCAGCAGCTTAGGACAGGAGGTAGCCTACGAGCAGTACTTC.

This chain links TRBV29-1 with TRBJ2-7, with TRBD2 matching 7 bases. This CDR3 region has 12 residues. The trim removed 1 base at V and 3 bases at J, leaving 0 bases unmatched. Germline V lookup: CDR1 SQVTM, CDR2 ANQGSEA. The CDR3 is CSVEGTSYEQYF. The CDR3, as DNA: TGCAGCGTTGAAGGGACTAGCTACGAGCAGTACTTC.